This is a list of T cell receptor beta chains from one sample in a study of blood T cell repertoires in COVID-19. The data were produced by immunoSEQ multiplex PCR, yet TCRdb's version contains in-frame clones alone and is incomplete. The table shows under 200,000 clones, with more than 65% occurring only once. Material: peripheral blood. These TCRs come from a woman in her fifties or sixties with COVID-19, enrolled during active disease. Both conserved end residues are part of each CDR3. A D gene is named only where the DNA matches it firmly. A row's size may be missing; if present it is once, few, many or a size class.

16 TRBD2 . TRBJ2-5 TRBV10-3 CAISESAGDGEETQYF TGTGCCATCAGTGAGTCGGCGGGGGATGGGGAAGAGACCCAGTACTTC
13 . . TRBJ1-1 TRBV4-1 CASSPGKAGEAFF TGCGCCAGCAGCCCAGGAAAGGCGGGAGAAGCTTTCTTT
16 . . TRBJ2-1 TRBV24-1 CATSEPQGGTYNEQFF TGTGCCACCAGTGAACCCCAGGGGGGAACCTACAATGAGCAGTTCTTC
17 . . TRBJ1-6 TRBV6-9 CASSHWRDGPYNSPLHF TGTGCCAGCAGCCATTGGCGGGATGGGCCCTATAATTCACCCCTCCACTTT
13 TRBD1 . TRBJ1-1 TRBV7-9 CASSQERDSEAFF TGTGCCAGCAGCCAAGAGAGGGACAGTGAAGCTTTCTTT
16 . . TRBJ2-1 TRBV5-1 CASSLEAASSYNEQFF TGCGCCAGCAGCTTGGAGGCGGCTAGCTCCTACAATGAGCAGTTCTTC
13 . . TRBJ1-4 TRBV13 CASSRGGSEKLFF TGTGCCAGCAGCAGGGGGGGGAGTGAAAAACTGTTTTTT
15 . . TRBJ2-3 TRBV6-1 CASSEQQGSTDTQYF TGTGCCAGCAGTGAACAACAGGGTAGCACAGATACGCAGTATTTT
14 TRBD1 . TRBJ1-4 TRBV18 CASSQRQGGEKLFF TGTGCCAGCTCACAACGACAGGGCGGTGAAAAACTGTTTTTT
16 . few TRBJ2-2 TRBV14 CASSQVGGLLTGELFF TGTGCCAGCAGCCAAGTGGGGGGACTCCTCACCGGGGAGCTGTTTTTT
14 TRBD2 . TRBJ2-5 TRBV19 CASSITSGRETQYF TGTGCCAGTAGTATAACCAGCGGGAGGGAGACCCAGTACTTC
14 TRBD1 . TRBJ1-6 TRBV2 CASILTGVNSPLHF TGTGCCAGCATTCTTACAGGGGTCAATTCACCCCTCCACTTT
15 TRBD1 once TRBJ1-1 TRBV15 CATSRSGTGNTEAFF TGTGCCACCTCCCGATCCGGGACAGGGAACACTGAAGCTTTCTTT
13 TRBD1 . TRBJ2-2 TRBV27 CASTNRGTGELFF TGTGCCAGCACCAACAGGGGTACCGGGGAGCTGTTTTTT
12 . . TRBJ1-2 TRBV19 CASVTGPYGYTF TGTGCCAGTGTTACAGGACCCTATGGCTACACCTTC
16 . few TRBJ2-7 TRBV19 CASSAQRQAASYEQYF TGTGCCAGTAGTGCCCAAAGACAGGCCGCCTCCTACGAGCAGTACTTC
16 . . TRBJ2-1 TRBV7-3 CASSLNGRGIANEQFF TGTGCCAGCAGCTTAAACGGCAGGGGAATCGCCAATGAGCAGTTCTTC
15 TRBD1 . TRBJ2-5 TRBV6-1 CASSEVRQGRETQYF TGTGCCAGCAGTGAAGTACGACAGGGGAGGGAGACCCAGTACTTC
13 . . TRBJ1-1 TRBV3-1/TRBV3-2 CASSQEISTGAFF TGTGCCAGCAGCCAAGAAATTTCGACAGGAGCTTTCTTT
13 . . TRBJ1-1 TRBV4-1 CASSQEGGTEAFF TGCGCCAGCAGCCAAGAGGGAGGGACTGAAGCTTTCTTT
14 TRBD2 . TRBJ2-3 TRBV9 CASTVTGGADTQYF TGTGCCAGCACCGTGACCGGGGGGGCAGATACGCAGTATTTT
16 . . TRBJ2-2 TRBV24-1 CATSDFSSRGAGELFF TGTGCCACCAGTGATTTTTCTAGTAGAGGCGCCGGGGAGCTGTTTTTT
15 . . TRBJ2-5 TRBV19 CASSIDQGGQETQYF TGTGCCAGTAGTATAGATCAGGGGGGCCAAGAGACCCAGTACTTC
16 . . TRBJ2-3 TRBV5-4 CASSLDRILGEDTQYF TGTGCCAGCAGCTTGGACCGGATCTTAGGGGAAGATACGCAGTATTTT
13 TRBD1 . TRBJ1-5 TRBV6-5 CASTGRGNQPQHF TGTGCCAGCACGGGCAGGGGGAATCAGCCCCAGCATTTT
14 . . TRBJ2-3 TRBV5-1 CASSSWTETDTQYF TGCGCCAGCAGCTCCTGGACAGAGACAGATACGCAGTATTTT
17 TRBD2 . TRBJ2-5 TRBV5-1 CASSLALSGGAWETQYF TGCGCCAGCAGCTTGGCCCTAAGCGGGGGGGCGTGGGAGACCCAGTACTTC
14 TRBD1 many TRBJ1-2 TRBV7-9 CASSLNTGDYGYTF TGTGCCAGCAGCTTAAACACAGGGGACTATGGCTACACCTTC
14 . . TRBJ1-1 TRBV5-6 CASSLRQAHTEAFF TGTGCCAGCAGCTTAAGACAGGCGCACACTGAAGCTTTCTTT
15 TRBD1 . TRBJ2-7 TRBV24-1 CATSDPTGGTYEQYF TGTGCCACCAGTGACCCGACAGGGGGGACCTACGAGCAGTACTTC
16 . once TRBJ2-3 TRBV5-1 CASSLGQRSRTDTQYF TGCGCCAGCAGCTTAGGCCAGCGGTCCCGCACAGATACGCAGTATTTT
16 . few TRBJ1-4 TRBV10-3 CAISEGREGNNEKLFF TGTGCCATCAGTGAAGGCAGGGAAGGGAATAATGAAAAACTGTTTTTT
19 TRBD2 . TRBJ2-7 TRBV5-1 CASSLASGGLSGRKDEQYF TGCGCCAGCAGCTTGGCCTCCGGGGGGCTGAGCGGGAGGAAAGACGAGCAGTACTTC
14 TRBD1 . TRBJ1-1 TRBV5-1 CASRPGQGNTEAFF TGCGCCAGCAGGCCTGGACAGGGAAACACTGAAGCTTTCTTT
16 . . TRBJ2-7 TRBV5-4 CASSLDATGAFLEQYF TGTGCCAGCAGCTTGGATGCGACTGGAGCTTTCCTCGAGCAGTACTTC
19 . . TRBJ2-2 TRBV21-1 CASTTTRLAGPSNTGELFF TGTGCCAGCACCACGACCCGACTAGCGGGGCCATCGAACACCGGGGAGCTGTTTTTT
16 TRBD2 . TRBJ2-2 TRBV18 CASSPLLAGETGELFF TGTGCCAGCTCACCATTACTAGCGGGAGAAACCGGGGAGCTGTTTTTT
14 . . TRBJ2-2 TRBV9 CASTKGREPGELFF TGTGCCAGCACCAAGGGGCGGGAACCCGGGGAGCTGTTTTTT
12 . . TRBJ2-1 TRBV5-6 CASSFLSNEQFF TGTGCCAGCAGCTTCCTCAGCAATGAGCAGTTCTTC
13 TRBD1 . TRBJ1-6 TRBV5-1 CASSRDSNSPLHF TGCGCCAGCAGCCGGGACAGTAATTCACCCCTCCACTTT
17 TRBD2 . TRBJ2-1 TRBV11-2 CASSFLRASGRYNEQFF TGTGCCAGCAGCTTCCTGAGGGCTAGCGGGAGGTACAATGAGCAGTTCTTC
14 TRBD2 . TRBJ2-1 TRBV20-1 CSASRLAGNNEQFF TGCAGTGCTAGTAGGCTAGCGGGAAACAATGAGCAGTTCTTC
14 TRBD1 . TRBJ1-6 TRBV7-2 CASSLGQGHSPLHF TGTGCCAGCAGCTTAGGACAGGGCCATTCACCCCTCCACTTT
14 . . TRBJ1-6 TRBV6-2/TRBV6-3 CASSARELRSPLHF TGTGCCAGCAGTGCCCGGGAGCTTCGGTCACCCCTCCACTTT
13 . . TRBJ1-1 TRBV19 CASSIERGTEAFF TGTGCCAGTAGTATAGAAAGGGGCACTGAAGCTTTCTTT
14 . . TRBJ1-5 TRBV9 CASSAQGSNQPQHF TGTGCCAGCAGCGCACAGGGTAGCAATCAGCCCCAGCATTTT
16 TRBD2 . TRBJ2-2 TRBV18 CASSPLVAGNTGELFF TGTGCCAGCTCACCATTGGTAGCGGGGAACACCGGGGAGCTGTTTTTT
14 . . TRBJ1-6 TRBV2 CASSEMTVASPLHF TGTGCCAGCAGTGAAATGACAGTGGCCTCACCCCTCCACTTT
15 . few TRBJ2-2 TRBV5-1 CASSLGSVTGGELFF TGCGCCAGCAGCTTGGGAAGCGTAACAGGCGGGGAGCTGTTTTTT
12 . . TRBJ2-3 TRBV29-1 CSVALAPDTQYF TGCAGCGTGGCGCTAGCGCCAGATACGCAGTATTTT
14 . many TRBJ1-1 TRBV14 CASSQLQPNTEAFF TGTGCCAGCAGCCAACTACAGCCGAACACTGAAGCTTTCTTT
10 . . TRBJ1-1 TRBV20-1 CSAGTLAAFF TGCAGTGCTGGCACGCTGGCAGCTTTCTTT
14 . . TRBJ2-2 TRBV6-4 CASSDSPGTGELFF TGTGCCAGCAGTGACTCTCCGGGGACCGGGGAGCTGTTTTTT
15 TRBD2 . TRBJ2-7 TRBV6-2/TRBV6-3 CASSYIAGGPYEQYF TGTGCCAGCAGTTACATAGCGGGAGGCCCCTACGAGCAGTACTTC
15 TRBD1 few TRBJ1-5 TRBV6-5 CASSYPGQGNQPQHF TGTGCCAGCAGTTACCCTGGACAGGGGAATCAGCCCCAGCATTTT
14 TRBD1 . TRBJ2-1 TRBV28 CASSTATGANEQFF TGTGCCAGCAGCACCGCTACAGGGGCGAATGAGCAGTTCTTC
18 TRBD2 . TRBJ2-3 TRBV7-2 CASSPWATSGRARDTQYF TGTGCCAGCAGCCCTTGGGCGACTAGCGGGAGGGCCAGAGATACGCAGTATTTT
18 . . TRBJ2-2 TRBV24-1 CATSDFRRRDFNTGELFF TGTGCCACCAGTGATTTCCGCAGAAGGGACTTTAACACCGGGGAGCTGTTTTTT
17 TRBD2 . TRBJ2-1 TRBV5-1 CASSLAPAGGLYNEQFF TGCGCCAGCAGCTTGGCCCCTGCGGGAGGGCTCTACAATGAGCAGTTCTTC
16 TRBD2 . TRBJ2-3 TRBV28 CASSLSGGGRTDTQYF TGTGCCAGCAGTTTATCGGGAGGGGGGCGCACAGATACGCAGTATTTT